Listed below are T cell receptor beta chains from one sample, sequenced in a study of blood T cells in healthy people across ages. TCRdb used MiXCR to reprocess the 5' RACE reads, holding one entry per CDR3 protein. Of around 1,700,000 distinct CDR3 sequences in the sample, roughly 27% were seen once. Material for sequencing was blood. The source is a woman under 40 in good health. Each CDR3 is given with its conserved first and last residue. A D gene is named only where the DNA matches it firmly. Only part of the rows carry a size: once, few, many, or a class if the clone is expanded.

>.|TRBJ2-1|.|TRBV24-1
TGTGCCACCAGTGATTTTGGTCGGAGTGAGCAGTTCTTC
CATSDFGRSEQFF
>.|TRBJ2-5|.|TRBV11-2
TGTGCCAGCAGCTTAGAGCGGGCGAGACGACAAGAGACCCAGTACTTC
CASSLERARRQETQYF
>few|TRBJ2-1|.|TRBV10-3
TGTGCCATCAGTGAGTCGATAGGGAAGGAGACCCAGTTCTTC
CAISESIGKETQFF
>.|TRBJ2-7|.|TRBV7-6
TGTGCCAGCACCCAGGGCACCGAAGGCCACGAGCAGTACTTC
CASTQGTEGHEQYF
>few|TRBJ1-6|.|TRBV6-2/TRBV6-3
TGTGCCAGCAGTTCAGCTTCAACACCCCTCCACTTT
CASSSASTPLHF
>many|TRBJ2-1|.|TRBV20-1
TGCAGTGCTAGAGAGTGGGGGGTTAGTAACAATGAGCAGTTCTTC
CSAREWGVSNNEQFF
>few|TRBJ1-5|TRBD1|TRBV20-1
TGCAGTGCTAAACGGGACAGGGGGACTTATAGCAATCAGCCCCAGCATTTT
CSAKRDRGTYSNQPQHF
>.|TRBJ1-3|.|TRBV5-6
TGTGCCAGCAGTCATCAGGGTTCTGGAAACACCATATATTTT
CASSHQGSGNTIYF
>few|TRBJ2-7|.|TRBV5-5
TGTGCCAGCAGCGGAGGCCTTAGCTCCTACGAGCAGTACTTC
CASSGGLSSYEQYF
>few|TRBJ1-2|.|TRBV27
TGTGCCAGCAGTTTAGACAGGAATGGCTATGGCTACACCTTC
CASSLDRNGYGYTF
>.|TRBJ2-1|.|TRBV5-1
TGCGCCAGCAGCTTGGTCGCGGGGTGGGCCGATGAGCAGTTCTTC
CASSLVAGWADEQFF
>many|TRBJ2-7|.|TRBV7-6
TGTGCCAGCAGCTTATTAGGGGGGTTGGCGTACGAGCAGTACTTC
CASSLLGGLAYEQYF
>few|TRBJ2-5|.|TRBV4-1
TGCGCCAGCAGCCAGTCCCTCGGGACACTGGGGTACTTC
CASSQSLGTLGYF
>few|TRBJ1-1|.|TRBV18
TGTGCCAGCTCACCACCGGCAGGGTTCGCTGAAGCTTTCTTT
CASSPPAGFAEAFF
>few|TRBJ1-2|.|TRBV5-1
TGCGCCAGTGGGGACGGTTTCCCCCTCAGGGAAGGCTACACCTTC
CASGDGFPLREGYTF
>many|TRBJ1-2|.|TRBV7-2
TGTGCCAGCAGCTTATTGGAGTATGGCTACACCTTC
CASSLLEYGYTF
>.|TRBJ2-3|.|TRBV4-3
TGCGCCAGCAGCCAAGAGGACGGGACAGATACGCAGTATTTT
CASSQEDGTDTQYF
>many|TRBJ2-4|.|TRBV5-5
TGTGCCAGCAGCAGCCAGGACATTCAGTACTTC
CASSSQDIQYF
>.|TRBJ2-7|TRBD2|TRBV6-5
TGTGCCAGCAGTTATGGGACTAGCGGTAACTCCTACGAGCAGTACTTC
CASSYGTSGNSYEQYF
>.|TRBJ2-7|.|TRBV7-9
TGTGCCAGCAGACAGGTCCCCGGGGGTTCCTACGAGCAGTACTTC
CASRQVPGGSYEQYF
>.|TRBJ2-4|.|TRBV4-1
TGCGCCAGCAGCCCAAGCACGGGAGCCAAAAACATTCAGTACTTC
CASSPSTGAKNIQYF
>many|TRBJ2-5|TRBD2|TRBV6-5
TGTGCCAGCAGCCCTAGCGGGAGGGCAGAGACCCAGTACTTC
CASSPSGRAETQYF
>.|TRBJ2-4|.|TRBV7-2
TGTGCCGGCAGCCCGGGGGTCGGCAACATTCAGTACTTC
CAGSPGVGNIQYF
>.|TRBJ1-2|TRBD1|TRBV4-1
TGCGCCAGCAGCCAAGTCAAGGGACAGGGCTATGGCTACACCTTC
CASSQVKGQGYGYTF
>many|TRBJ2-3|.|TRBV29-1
TGCAGCGAAGCGGAGGGCACAGATACGCAGTATTTT
CSEAEGTDTQYF
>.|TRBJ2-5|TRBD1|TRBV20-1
TGCAGTGCGACGAACAGGGGTGGGGAGACCCAGTACTTC
CSATNRGGETQYF
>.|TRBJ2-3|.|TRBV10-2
TGCGCCAGCAGTGAGTGGGCAGCGGCCAAAAAGCCAGATACGCAGTATTTT
CASSEWAAAKKPDTQYF
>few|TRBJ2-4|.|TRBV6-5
TGTGCCAGCAGACTGACGCGCGTGCCCTCGGCAAACATTCAGTACTTC
CASRLTRVPSANIQYF
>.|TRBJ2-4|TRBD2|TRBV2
TGTGCCAGCAGTGAATTGGGGGGGTTTGGGAACATTCAGTACTTC
CASSELGGFGNIQYF
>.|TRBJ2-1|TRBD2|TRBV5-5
TGTGCCAGCAGTCGGGAGGGCTCCTACAATGAGCAGTTCTTC
CASSREGSYNEQFF
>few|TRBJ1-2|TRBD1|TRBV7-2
TGTGCCAGCAGCCCCGATAGGACAGGGAGAGGCTACACCTTC
CASSPDRTGRGYTF
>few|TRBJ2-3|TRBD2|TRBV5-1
TGCGCCAGCAGCCCCGGACTAGCGGGGCCTAGCACAGATACGCAGTATTTT
CASSPGLAGPSTDTQYF
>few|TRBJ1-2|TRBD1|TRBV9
TGTGCCAGCAGACCCTTGTCCGGGACAGGCTATGGCTACACCTTC
CASRPLSGTGYGYTF
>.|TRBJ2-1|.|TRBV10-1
TGCGCCAGCAGGGGAGGGGGCATCAACAATGAGCAGTTCTTC
CASRGGGINNEQFF
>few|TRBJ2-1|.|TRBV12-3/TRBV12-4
TGTGCCACCCTCGGAGGGTCGAATGAGCAGTTCTTC
CATLGGSNEQFF
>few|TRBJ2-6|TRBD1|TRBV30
TGTGCCTGGACCCCCGACAGGGCTGGGGCCAACGTCCTGACTTTC
CAWTPDRAGANVLTF
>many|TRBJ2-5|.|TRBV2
TGTGCCAGCAGTGAACTAGGTTCGACCCAGTACTTC
CASSELGSTQYF
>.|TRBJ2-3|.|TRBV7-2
TGTGCCAGCAGCCCGAATCATCAAGATACGCAGTATTTT
CASSPNHQDTQYF
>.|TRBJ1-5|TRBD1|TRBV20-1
TGCAGTGCTAGAGCCCACGGACAGGGATTCAATCAGCCCCAGCATTTT
CSARAHGQGFNQPQHF
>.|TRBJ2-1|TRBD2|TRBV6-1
TGTGCCGGAGGGCTAGCGGGGCGTAGCAATGAGCAGTTCTTC
CAGGLAGRSNEQFF
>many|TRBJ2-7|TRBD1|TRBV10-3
TGTGCCATCAGTGGGACAGGACTCGGGTACGAGCAGTACTTC
CAISGTGLGYEQYF
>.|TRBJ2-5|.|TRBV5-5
TGTGCCAGCTTAGCCACGGAGACCCAGTACTTC
CASLATETQYF
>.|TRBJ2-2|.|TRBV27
TGTGCCAGCAGTCGTTACCAGGGGCCAGACACCGGGGAGCTGTTTTTT
CASSRYQGPDTGELFF
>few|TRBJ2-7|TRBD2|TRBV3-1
TGTGCCAGCAGCCAAGAGCGAGCGGGGGGATACGAGCAGTACTTC
CASSQERAGGYEQYF
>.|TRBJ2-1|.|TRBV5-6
TGTGCCAGCATGACCCATTCCGGTGTAGGGGAGCAGTTCTTC
CASMTHSGVGEQFF
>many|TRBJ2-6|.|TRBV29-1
TGCAGCGTTATTGGGGCCAACGTCCTGACTTTC
CSVIGANVLTF